This T cell receptor beta chain was captured in a study of T cells after somatic rescue of genetic block. V lost 4 bases and J lost 2, with 7 bases in between. The germline V gene encodes CDR1 SGHRS and CDR2 YFSETQ. The CDR3 contains 12 residues. Data came from immunoSEQ multiplex PCR; TCRdb stores just in-frame clones and leaves some out. The data contain about 88,000 clones, more than 80% of them singletons. The sequenced material came from peripheral blood mononuclear cells (PBMCs). The chain combines TRBV5-1 with TRBJ2-7, with D unclear. The sequence came from a woman under 30. DNA of the CDR3: TGCGCCAGCAGCCAACGACCCTACGAGCAGTACTTC. As protein: CASSQRPYEQYF. Full variable domain (rest looked up from reference TRBV5-1 and TRBJ2-7): KAGVTQTPRYLIKTRGQQVTLSCSPISGHRSVSWYQQTPGQGLQFLFEYFSETQRNKGNFPGRFSGRQFSNSRSEMNVSTLELGDSALYLCASSQRPYEQYFGPGTRLTVT.